These 10 T cell receptor beta chains came from one sample sequenced in a study of T cell responses to AZD1222 COVID-19 vaccine. Sequencing was performed with immunoSEQ multiplex PCR; in TCRdb, only in-frame clones are kept and a portion is missing. The sample records tens of thousands of clones, more than 60% being singletons. This specimen consisted of peripheral blood, obtained on day 0 of MenACWY control vaccination. These TCRs come from an adult in good health.

In this sample, this clone turned up once. CDR3 amino acids: CASSQALMGGEETQYF. The CDR3 region has the DNA TGCGCCAGCAGCCAAGCCCTAATGGGCGGGGAAGAGACCCAGTACTTC. The V and J genes are TRBV4-1 and TRBJ2-5; TRBD2 might be the D (6 bases). CDR1 and CDR2 from the germline V gene are MGHRA and YSYEKL. The CDR3 contains 16 residues. Trimming cost V 1 base and J 3 bases, with 15 bases left between them.

This clone was seen a handful of times. V is TRBV5-1 and J is TRBJ1-1, with D tentatively TRBD1 (5 bases). Germline CDR1 is SGHRS and CDR2 is YFSETQ. V lost 1 base and J 8 bases, leaving 9 bases between the germline ends. The CDR3 has 12 residues. The CDR3 nucleotides read TGCGCCAGCAGCTTGAGGGGTCCCGAAGCTTTCTTT. It is translated as CASSLRGPEAFF.

Comments on this clone: The junction and the germline gene differ at one end; a read error may be behind it. J is TRBJ2-7 and V is TRBV28, with 13 nucleotides matching TRBD2. The CDR3 extends over 15 amino acids. CDR1 and CDR2 from the germline V gene are MDHEN and SYDVKM. The DNA for the CDR3 is TGTACCAGCAGTGGGACTAGCGGGGCCGTCTGGGGGCAGTACTTC. Its protein is CTSSGTSGAVWGQYF.

This chain uses TRBV9 with TRBJ2-5; the D is unclear. The CDR3 is 14 residues long. V lost 0 bases, J lost 0 bases, and 6 bases lay in between. Germline V gene lookup returns CDR1 SGDLS and CDR2 YYNGEE. This CDR3 is CASSVGHYQETQYF. The CDR3 nucleotides read TGTGCCAGCAGCGTAGGGCACTACCAAGAGACCCAGTACTTC.

In its sample, this clone was seen once. The rearrangement joins TRBV5-1 to TRBJ1-5; possible D gene TRBD1, 5 bases. Between the trimmed V and J ends, which lost 4 bases and 4 bases, there was a span of 12 bases. The V gene's germline CDR1 is SGHRS and CDR2 YFSETQ. The CDR3 totals 14 residues. The CDR3 DNA reads TGCGCCAGCAGCCTCGGGACTCCTAATCAGCCCCAGCATTTT. Translated, it gives CASSLGTPNQPQHF.

CDR3 nucleotides: TGTGCCAGCACCCAGGCCGGGACGAACGGGGAAAAACTGTTTTTT. It is translated as CASTQAGTNGEKLFF. The J gene is TRBJ1-4, the V gene TRBV3-1 (or the pseudogene TRBV3-2), with D possibly TRBD1 on 5 matching bases. Trimming took 7 bases from V and 8 from J, leaving 20 bases between them. Germline CDR1 reads LGHDT; CDR2 reads YNNKEL (reference sequence). The CDR3 has 15 amino acids.

The chain recombines TRBV2 with TRBJ2-1; 8 bases map to TRBD2. Trimming removed 2 bases from V and 7 bases from J; junction bases left unmatched: 4. Germline CDR1 SNHLY, CDR2 FYNNEI. CDR3 length equals 14 residues. CDR3 nucleotides: TGTGCCAGCAGTGAAAGGCGGGGGGAAAATGAGCAGTTCTTC. It yields the protein CASSERRGENEQFF. Together with reference TRBV2 and TRBJ2-1, the CDR3 gives the full variable domain: EPEVTQTPSHQVTQMGQEVILRCVPISNHLYFYWYRQILGQKVEFLVSFYNNEISEKSEIFDDQFSVERPDGSNFTLKIRSTKLEDSAMYFCASSERRGENEQFFGPGTRLTVL.

V gene TRBV30 combines with J gene TRBJ1-4, with 9 bases that match TRBD1. Losses at the gene ends were 6 bases for V and 17 bases for J; bases not matched to a gene: 16. There are 13 residues in the CDR3. Germline CDR1 and CDR2: GTSNPN and SVGIG (reference sequence). The CDR3 region is CACTGGKRMKNFF. The CDR3 bases are TGTGCCTGCACAGGGGGCAAGCGAATGAAAAACTTTTTT.

A single count supports this clone. The chain uses TRBV19 and TRBJ1-2; 7 nucleotides match TRBD1. Germline CDR1 reads LNHDA; CDR2 reads SQIVND (reference sequence). Trimming at V came to 5 bases and at J to 6 bases, leaving 3 bases not matched to a gene. This CDR3 comprises 12 residues. CDR3 bases: TGTGCCAGTAGTGAAGACAGGGATGGCTACACCTTC. Amino acids: CASSEDRDGYTF.

J is TRBJ2-3 and V is TRBV7-3; 9 bases are shared with TRBD2. V dropped 1 base and J dropped 7; count of bases not matched to a gene: 15. This CDR3 contains 18 residues. CDR1 is SGHTA, CDR2 FQGTGA, per germline. The CDR3: CASSLNFRPRGGKNTQYF. CDR3 bases: TGTGCCAGCAGCTTAAACTTTCGGCCGCGGGGGGGGAAGAATACGCAGTATTTT.